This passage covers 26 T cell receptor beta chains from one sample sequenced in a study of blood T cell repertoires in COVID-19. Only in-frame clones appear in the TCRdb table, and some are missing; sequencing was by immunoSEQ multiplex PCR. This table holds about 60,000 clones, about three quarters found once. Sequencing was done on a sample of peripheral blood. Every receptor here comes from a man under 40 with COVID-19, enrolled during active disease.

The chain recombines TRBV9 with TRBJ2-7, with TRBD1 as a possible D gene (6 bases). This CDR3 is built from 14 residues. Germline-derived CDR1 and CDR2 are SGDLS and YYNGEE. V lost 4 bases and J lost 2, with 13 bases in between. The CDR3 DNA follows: TGTGCCAGCAGCAGGGGGACGGAGGCCTACGAGCAGTACTTC. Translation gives CASSRGTEAYEQYF.

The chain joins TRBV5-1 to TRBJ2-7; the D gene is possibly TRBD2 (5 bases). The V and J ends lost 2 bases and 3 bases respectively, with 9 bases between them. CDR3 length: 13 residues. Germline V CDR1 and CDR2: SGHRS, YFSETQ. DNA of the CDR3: TGCGCCAGCAGCTTCGCCCGGGGCTACGAGCAGTACTTC. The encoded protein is CASSFARGYEQYF.

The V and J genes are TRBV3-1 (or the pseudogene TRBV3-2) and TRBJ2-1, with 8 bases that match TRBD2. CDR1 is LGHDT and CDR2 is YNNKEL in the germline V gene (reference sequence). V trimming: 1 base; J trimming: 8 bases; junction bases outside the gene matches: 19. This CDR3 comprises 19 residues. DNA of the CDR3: TGTGCCAGCAGCCAAGGCGGCCACTTGGTAGCGGGGCGGCGAGATGAGCAGTTCTTC. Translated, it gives CASSQGGHLVAGRRDEQFF.

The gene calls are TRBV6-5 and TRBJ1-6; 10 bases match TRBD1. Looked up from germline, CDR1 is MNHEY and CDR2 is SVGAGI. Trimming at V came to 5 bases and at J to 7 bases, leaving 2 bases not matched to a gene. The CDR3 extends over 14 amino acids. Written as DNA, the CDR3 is TGTGCCAGCAGTAGACAGGGGGCGAATTCACCCCTCCACTTT. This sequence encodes CASSRQGANSPLHF.

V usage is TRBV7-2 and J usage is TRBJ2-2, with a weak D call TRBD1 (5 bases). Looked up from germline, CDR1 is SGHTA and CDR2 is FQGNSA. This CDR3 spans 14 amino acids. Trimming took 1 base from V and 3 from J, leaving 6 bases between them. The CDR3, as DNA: TGTGCCAGCAGCTTAGTAGGGGACACCGGGGAGCTGTTTTTT. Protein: CASSLVGDTGELFF.

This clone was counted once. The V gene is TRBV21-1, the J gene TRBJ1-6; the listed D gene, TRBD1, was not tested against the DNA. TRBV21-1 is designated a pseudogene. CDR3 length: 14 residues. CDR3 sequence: CASSSDRGNSPLHF. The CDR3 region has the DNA TGTGCCAGCAGCAGCGACAGGGGAAATTCACCCCTCCACTTT.

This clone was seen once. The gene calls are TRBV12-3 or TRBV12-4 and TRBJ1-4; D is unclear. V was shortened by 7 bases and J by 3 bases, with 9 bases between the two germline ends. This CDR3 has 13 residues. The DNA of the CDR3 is TGTGCCAGCACCTCCCGGGCTAATGAAAAACTGTTTTTT. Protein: CASTSRANEKLFF.

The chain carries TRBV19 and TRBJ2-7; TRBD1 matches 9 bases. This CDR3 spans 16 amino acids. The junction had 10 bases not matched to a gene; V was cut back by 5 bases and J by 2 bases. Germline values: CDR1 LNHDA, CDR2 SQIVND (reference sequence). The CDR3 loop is CASSPRTGAGAYEQYF. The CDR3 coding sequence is TGTGCCAGTAGTCCACGGACAGGGGCTGGGGCCTACGAGCAGTACTTC. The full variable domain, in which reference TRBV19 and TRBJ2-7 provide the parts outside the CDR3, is DGGITQSPKYLFRKEGQNVTLSCEQNLNHDAMYWYRQDPGQGLRLIYYSQIVNDFQKGDIAEGYSVSREKKESFPLTVTSAQKNPTAFYLCASSPRTGAGAYEQYFGPGTRLTVT.

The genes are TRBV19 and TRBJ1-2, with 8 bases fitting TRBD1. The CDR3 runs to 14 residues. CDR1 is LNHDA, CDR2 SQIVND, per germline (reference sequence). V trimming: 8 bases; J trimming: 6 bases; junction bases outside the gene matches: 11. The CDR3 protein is CASADRGGFDGYTF. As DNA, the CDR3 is TGTGCCAGTGCTGACAGGGGTGGTTTTGATGGCTACACCTTC.

CDR3 DNA sequence: TGCGCCAGCAGCTTGGCGGGAGGAAACACCATATATTTT. Translation gives CASSLAGGNTIYF. The rearrangement joins TRBV5-1 to TRBJ1-3; D unclear. Between the trimmed V and J ends, which lost 0 bases and 4 bases, there was a span of 5 bases. Per germline, CDR1 SGHRS and CDR2 YFSETQ. CDR3 size: 13 residues.

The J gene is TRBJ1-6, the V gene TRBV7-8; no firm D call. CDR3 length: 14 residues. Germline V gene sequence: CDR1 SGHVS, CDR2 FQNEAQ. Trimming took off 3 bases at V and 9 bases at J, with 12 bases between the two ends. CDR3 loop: CASSFGAEISPLHF. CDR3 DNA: TGTGCCAGCAGCTTCGGAGCTGAAATTTCACCCCTCCACTTT.

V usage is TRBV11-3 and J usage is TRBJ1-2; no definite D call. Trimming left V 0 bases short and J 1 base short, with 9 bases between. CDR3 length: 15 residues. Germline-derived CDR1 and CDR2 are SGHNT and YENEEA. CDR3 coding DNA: TGTGCCAGCAGCTTAGATATCAACGGTAACTATGGCTACACCTTC. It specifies CASSLDINGNYGYTF.

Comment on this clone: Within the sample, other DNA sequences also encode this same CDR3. CDR3 nucleotides: TGCGCCAGCAGCCAAGATGTTGGGCTCTCGACAGGGCGCGAGCAGTACTTC. This translates into CASSQDVGLSTGREQYF. The chain joins TRBV4-1 to TRBJ2-7; the match to TRBD1 covers 7 bases. Germline CDR1 MGHRA, CDR2 YSYEKL. This CDR3 region has 17 residues. After removal of 0 bases from V and 6 bases from J, the junction contained 14 bases not matched to a gene.

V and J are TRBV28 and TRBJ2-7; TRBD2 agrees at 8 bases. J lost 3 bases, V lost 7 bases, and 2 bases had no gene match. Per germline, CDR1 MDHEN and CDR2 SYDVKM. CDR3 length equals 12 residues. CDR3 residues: CASTGLGYEQYF. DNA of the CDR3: TGTGCCAGCACGGGACTAGGCTACGAGCAGTACTTC. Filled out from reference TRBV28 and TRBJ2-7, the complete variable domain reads DVKVTQSSRYLVKRTGEKVFLECVQDMDHENMFWYRQDPGLGLRLIYFSYDVKMKEKGDIPEGYSVSREKKERFSLILESASTNQTSMYLCASTGLGYEQYFGPGTRLTVT.

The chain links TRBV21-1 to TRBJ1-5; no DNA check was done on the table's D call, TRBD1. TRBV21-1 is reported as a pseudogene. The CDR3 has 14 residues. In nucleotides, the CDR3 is TGTGCCAGCTGTTTGCAACCAGGGGGTCAGCCCCAGCATTTT. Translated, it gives CASCLQPGGQPQHF.

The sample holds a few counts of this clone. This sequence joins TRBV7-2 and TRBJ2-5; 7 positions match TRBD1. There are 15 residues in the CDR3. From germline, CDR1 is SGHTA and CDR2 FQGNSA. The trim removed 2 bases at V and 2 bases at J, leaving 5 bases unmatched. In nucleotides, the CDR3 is TGTGCCAGCAGCTTATGGGGGACAGCGCAAGAGACCCAGTACTTC. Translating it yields CASSLWGTAQETQYF.

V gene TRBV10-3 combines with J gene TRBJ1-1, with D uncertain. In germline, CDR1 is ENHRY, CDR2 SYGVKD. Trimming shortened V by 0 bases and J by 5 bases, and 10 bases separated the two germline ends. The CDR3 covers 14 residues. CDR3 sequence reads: CAISESAGGTEAFF. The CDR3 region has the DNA TGTGCCATCAGTGAGTCGGCAGGTGGTACTGAAGCTTTCTTT.

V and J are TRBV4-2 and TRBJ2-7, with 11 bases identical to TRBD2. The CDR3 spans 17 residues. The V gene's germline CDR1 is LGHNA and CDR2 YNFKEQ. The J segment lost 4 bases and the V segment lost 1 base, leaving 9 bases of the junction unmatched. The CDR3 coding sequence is TGTGCCAGCAGCCAAGCAATCCTGACTAGCGGGGATTACGAGCAGTACTTC. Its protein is CASSQAILTSGDYEQYF.

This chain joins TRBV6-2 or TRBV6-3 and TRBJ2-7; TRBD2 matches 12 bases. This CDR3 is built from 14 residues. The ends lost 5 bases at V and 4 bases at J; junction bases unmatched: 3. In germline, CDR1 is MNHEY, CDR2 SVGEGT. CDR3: CASSLAGGQYEQYF. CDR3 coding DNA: TGTGCCAGCAGTCTAGCGGGGGGGCAGTACGAGCAGTACTTC.

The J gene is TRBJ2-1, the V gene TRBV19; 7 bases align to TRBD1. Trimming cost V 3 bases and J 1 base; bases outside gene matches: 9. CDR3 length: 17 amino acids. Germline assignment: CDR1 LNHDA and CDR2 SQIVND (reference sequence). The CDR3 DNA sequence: TGTGCCAGTAGTATGGAAACAGGGGCCAATTCCTACAATGAGCAGTTCTTC. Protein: CASSMETGANSYNEQFF.

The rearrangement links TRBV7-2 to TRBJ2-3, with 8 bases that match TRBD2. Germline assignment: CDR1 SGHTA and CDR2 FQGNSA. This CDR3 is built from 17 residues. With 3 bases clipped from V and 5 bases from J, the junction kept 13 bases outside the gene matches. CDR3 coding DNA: TGTGCCAGCAGCTTGGTAGGACTAGCCCGGTTAGAAGATACGCAGTATTTT. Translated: CASSLVGLARLEDTQYF.

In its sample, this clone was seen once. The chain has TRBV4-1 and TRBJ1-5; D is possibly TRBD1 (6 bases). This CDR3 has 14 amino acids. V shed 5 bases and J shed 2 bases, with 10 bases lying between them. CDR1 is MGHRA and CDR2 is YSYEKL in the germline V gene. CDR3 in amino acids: CASSMTGGNQPQHF. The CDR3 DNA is TGCGCCAGCAGCATGACAGGCGGCAATCAGCCCCAGCATTTT.

The CDR3 sequence: CASSSARGNYGYTF. CDR3 in DNA: TGTGCCAGCAGCAGCGCCAGGGGGAACTATGGCTACACCTTC. This chain uses TRBV5-6 with TRBJ1-2, with 7 bases fitting TRBD1. Unmatched junction bases numbered 5, after V lost 4 bases and J lost 2 bases. The CDR3 sequence is 14 residues long. CDR1 is SGHDT and CDR2 is YYEEEE in the germline V gene.

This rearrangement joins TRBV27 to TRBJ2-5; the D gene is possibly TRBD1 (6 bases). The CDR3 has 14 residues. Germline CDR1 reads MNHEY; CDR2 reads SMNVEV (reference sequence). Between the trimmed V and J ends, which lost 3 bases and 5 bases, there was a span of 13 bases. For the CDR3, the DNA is TGTGCCAGCAGTTTCCTGGGTCAGGGGGAGACCCAGTACTTC. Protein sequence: CASSFLGQGETQYF.

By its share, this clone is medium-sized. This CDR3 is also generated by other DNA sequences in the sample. CDR3 DNA: TGTGCCAGTAGTATACAGGGAACTGGAAACACCATATATTTT. This codes for CASSIQGTGNTIYF. The rearrangement joins TRBV19 to TRBJ1-3; D might be TRBD1 (5 bases). Per germline, CDR1 LNHDA and CDR2 SQIVND (reference sequence). The length of the CDR3 is 14 residues. V was clipped by 2 bases and J by 2 bases, with 7 bases between them.

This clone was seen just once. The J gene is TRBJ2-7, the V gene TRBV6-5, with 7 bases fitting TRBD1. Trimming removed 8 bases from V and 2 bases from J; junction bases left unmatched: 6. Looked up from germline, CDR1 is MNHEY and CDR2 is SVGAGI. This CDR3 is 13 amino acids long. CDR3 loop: CASRRDSAYEQYF. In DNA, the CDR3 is TGTGCCAGCCGTCGGGACAGCGCCTACGAGCAGTACTTC.